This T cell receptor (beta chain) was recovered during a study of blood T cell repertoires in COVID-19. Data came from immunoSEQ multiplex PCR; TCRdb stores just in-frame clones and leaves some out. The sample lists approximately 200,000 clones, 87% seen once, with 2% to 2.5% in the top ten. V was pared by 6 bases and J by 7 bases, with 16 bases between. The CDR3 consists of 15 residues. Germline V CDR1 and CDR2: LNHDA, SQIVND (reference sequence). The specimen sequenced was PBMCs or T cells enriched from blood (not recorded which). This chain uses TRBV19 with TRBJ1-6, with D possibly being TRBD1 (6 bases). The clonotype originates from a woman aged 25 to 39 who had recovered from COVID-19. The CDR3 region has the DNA TGTGCCAGTAGCAGAGGGGGTTCAGGGAATTCACCCCTCCACTTT. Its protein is CASSRGGSGNSPLHF.